Sequencing of this T cell receptor (beta chain) was carried out in a study of T-cell memory formation after mild COVID-19. This clonotype was counted between two and nine times. Via MiXCR, TCRdb re-called the 5' RACE reads, giving one row per CDR3 protein. The repertoire holds about 190,000 distinct CDR3 sequences, about 17% seen once, with 2.4% in the top ten. The sequence was collected from an adult woman who had mild COVID-19 (a few samples of this study predate the infection). Cell type and time point are not known. Sequenced: PBMCs or a T cell subset sorted from them (not recorded which).

The CDR3 sequence is CSARDAGAGGIEQFF. The CDR3 DNA is TGCAGTGCTAGAGATGCTGGGGCGGGGGGGATTGAGCAGTTCTTC. The chain has TRBV20-1 and TRBJ2-1; 9 bases agree with TRBD2. V lost 0 bases to trimming and J lost 9 bases; unmatched junction nucleotides: 9. The CDR3 runs 15 residues. Germline V lookup: CDR1 DFQATT, CDR2 SNEGSKA (reference sequence).